This entry describes one T cell receptor beta chain. Other DNA variants within this sample encode the same CDR3. The donors were healthy bone marrow donors. PCR amplification relied on 60 Vbeta primers (plus 13 Jbeta primers). The protocol was immunoSEQ multiplex PCR, while the TCRdb copy is restricted to in-frame clones and leaves out a portion. The sample includes 150,000 to 200,000 clones, 76% of them seen just once. The data belong to a study of cytomegalovirus exposure and HLA in healthy donors. This receptor was obtained from a man between 18 and 29 years old in good health and CMV-seronegative. Sequencing was carried out using PBMCs.

CDR3 amino acids: CAWSVGGTNTEAFF. In DNA, the CDR3 is TGTGCCTGGAGTGTAGGAGGCACGAACACTGAAGCTTTCTTT. The chain links TRBV30 to TRBJ1-1; D unclear. The CDR3 is made up of 14 amino acids. Germline CDR1 reads GTSNPN; CDR2 reads SVGIG (reference sequence). V was pared by 0 bases and J by 1 base, with 9 bases between.